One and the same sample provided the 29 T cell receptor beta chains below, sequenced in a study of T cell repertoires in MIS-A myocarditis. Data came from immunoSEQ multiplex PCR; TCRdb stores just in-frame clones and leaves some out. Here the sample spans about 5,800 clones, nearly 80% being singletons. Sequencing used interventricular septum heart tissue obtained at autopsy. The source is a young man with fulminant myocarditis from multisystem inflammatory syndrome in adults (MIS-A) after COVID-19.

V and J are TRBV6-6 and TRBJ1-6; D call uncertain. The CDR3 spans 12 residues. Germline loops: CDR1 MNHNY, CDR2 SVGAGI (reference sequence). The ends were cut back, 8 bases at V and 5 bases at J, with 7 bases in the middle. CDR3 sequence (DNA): TGTGCCAGCCGGCTCCATAATTCACCCCTCCACTTT. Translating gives CASRLHNSPLHF.

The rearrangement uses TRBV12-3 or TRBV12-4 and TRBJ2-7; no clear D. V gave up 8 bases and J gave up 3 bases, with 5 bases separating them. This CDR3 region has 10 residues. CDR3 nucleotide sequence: TGTGCCAGCGGGCACTACGAGCAGTACTTC. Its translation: CASGHYEQYF.

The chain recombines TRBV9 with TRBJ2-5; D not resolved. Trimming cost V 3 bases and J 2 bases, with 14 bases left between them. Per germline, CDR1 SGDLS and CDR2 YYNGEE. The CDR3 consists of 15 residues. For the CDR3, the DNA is TGTGCCAGCAGCGCCCCGGGTGGGGAACAAGAGACCCAGTACTTC. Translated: CASSAPGGEQETQYF.

CDR3 nucleotides: TGCGCCAGCAGGGAGGGTCAGGGGGGGAACACTGAAGCTTTCTTT. This gives the protein CASREGQGGNTEAFF. This chain connects TRBV10-2 to TRBJ1-1; 7 nucleotides agree with TRBD1. CDR1 WSHSY and CDR2 SAAADI come from the germline V gene. The V segment lost 6 bases and the J segment 1 base; nucleotides outside the gene matches: 8. This CDR3 is built from 15 residues.

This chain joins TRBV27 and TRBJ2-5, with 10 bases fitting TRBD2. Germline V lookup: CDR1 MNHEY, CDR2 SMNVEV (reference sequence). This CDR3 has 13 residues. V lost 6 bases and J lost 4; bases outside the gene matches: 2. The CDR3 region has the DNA TGTGCCAGCAGCCGACTAGCGGGAGAGACCCAGTACTTC. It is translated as CASSRLAGETQYF.

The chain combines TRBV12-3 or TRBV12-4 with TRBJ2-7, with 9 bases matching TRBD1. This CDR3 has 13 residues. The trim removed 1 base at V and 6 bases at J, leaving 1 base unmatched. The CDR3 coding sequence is TGTGCCAGCAGTTTAGGGGGACAGGGCGAGCAGTACTTC. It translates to CASSLGGQGEQYF.

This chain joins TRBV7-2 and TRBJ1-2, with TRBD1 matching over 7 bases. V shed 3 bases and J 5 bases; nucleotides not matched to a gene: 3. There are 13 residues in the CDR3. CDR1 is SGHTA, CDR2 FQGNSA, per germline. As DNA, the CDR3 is TGTGCCAGCAGCTTGATGACAGGGTATGGCTACACCTTC. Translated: CASSLMTGYGYTF.

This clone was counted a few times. The CDR3 spells CASSSLGTGGRGYGYTF. The CDR3 nucleotides are TGCGCCAGCAGCTCGCTAGGGACAGGGGGAAGAGGCTATGGCTACACCTTC. The chain couples TRBV5-1 to TRBJ1-2, with 11 bases identical to TRBD1. V lost 3 bases and J lost 4; bases outside the gene matches: 11. Germline V lookup: CDR1 SGHRS, CDR2 YFSETQ. The CDR3 has 17 amino acids.

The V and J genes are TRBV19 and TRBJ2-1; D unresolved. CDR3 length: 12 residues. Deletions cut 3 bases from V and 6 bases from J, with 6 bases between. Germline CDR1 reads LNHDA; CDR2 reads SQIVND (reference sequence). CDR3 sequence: CASSIAGNEQFF. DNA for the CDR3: TGTGCCAGTAGTATTGCTGGCAATGAGCAGTTCTTC.

The DNA for the CDR3 is TGTGCCAGTAGCCTGGGAGGGCTCCTCTACGAGCAGTACTTC. Translated: CASSLGGLLYEQYF. V usage is TRBV19 and J usage is TRBJ2-7; 7 bases agree with TRBD2. CDR1 LNHDA and CDR2 SQIVND come from the germline V gene (reference sequence). Trimming removed 6 bases from V and 3 bases from J; junction bases left unmatched: 8. This CDR3 comprises 14 residues.

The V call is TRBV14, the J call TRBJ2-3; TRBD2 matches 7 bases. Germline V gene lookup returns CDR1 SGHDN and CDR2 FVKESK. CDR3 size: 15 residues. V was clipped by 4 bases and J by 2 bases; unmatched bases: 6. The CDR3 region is CASSLPTSSTDTQYF. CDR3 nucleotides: TGTGCCAGCAGCCTCCCGACTAGCTCCACAGATACGCAGTATTTT.

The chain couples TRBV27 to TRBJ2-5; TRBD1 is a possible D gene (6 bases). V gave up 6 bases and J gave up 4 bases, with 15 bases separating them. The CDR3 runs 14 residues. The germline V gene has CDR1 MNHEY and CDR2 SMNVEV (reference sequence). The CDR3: CASSPGTTGETQYF. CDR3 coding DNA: TGTGCCAGCAGCCCAGGGACAACGGGAGAGACCCAGTACTTC.

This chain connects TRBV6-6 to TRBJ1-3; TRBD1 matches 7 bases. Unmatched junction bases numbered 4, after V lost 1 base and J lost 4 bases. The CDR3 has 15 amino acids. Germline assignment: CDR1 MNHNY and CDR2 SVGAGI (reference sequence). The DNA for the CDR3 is TGTGCCAGCAGTTACTGGGCAGGGGGAGGAAACACCATATATTTT. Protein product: CASSYWAGGGNTIYF.

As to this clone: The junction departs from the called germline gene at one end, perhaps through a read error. The CDR3 loop reads CASSPIRRGGTDTQYF. CDR3 coding DNA: TGTGCTAGCAGCCCTATTAGGCGGGGGGGCACAGATACGCAGTATTTT. The chain has TRBV7-7 and TRBJ2-3; 8 bases align to TRBD2. The CDR3 totals 16 residues. CDR1 SSHAT and CDR2 FNYEAQ come from the germline V gene (reference sequence). Full variable domain (rest looked up from reference TRBV7-7 and TRBJ2-3): GAGVSQSPRYKVTKRGQDVTLRCDPISSHATLYWYQQALGQGPEFLTYFNYEAQPDKSGLPSDRFSAERPEGSISTLTIQRTEQRDSAMYRCASSPIRRGGTDTQYFGPGTRLTVL.

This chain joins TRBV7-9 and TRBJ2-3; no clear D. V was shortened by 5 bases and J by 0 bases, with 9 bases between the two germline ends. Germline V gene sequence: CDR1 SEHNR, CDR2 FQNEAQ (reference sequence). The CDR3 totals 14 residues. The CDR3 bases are TGTGCCAGCAGCCCCGCAGCTAGCACAGATACGCAGTATTTT. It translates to CASSPAASTDTQYF. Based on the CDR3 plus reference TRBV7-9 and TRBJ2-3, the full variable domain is DTGVSQNPRHKITKRGQNVTFRCDPISEHNRLYWYRQTLGQGPEFLTYFQNEAQLEKSRLLSDRFSAERPKGSFSTLEIQRTEQGDSAMYLCASSPAASTDTQYFGPGTRLTVL.

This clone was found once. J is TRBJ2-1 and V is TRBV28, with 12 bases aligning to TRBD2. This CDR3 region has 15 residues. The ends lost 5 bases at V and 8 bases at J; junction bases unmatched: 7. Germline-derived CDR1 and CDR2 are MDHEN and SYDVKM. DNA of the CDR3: TGTGCCAGCAGTCCACGACTAGCGGGAGTTGATGAGCAGTTCTTC. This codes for CASSPRLAGVDEQFF.

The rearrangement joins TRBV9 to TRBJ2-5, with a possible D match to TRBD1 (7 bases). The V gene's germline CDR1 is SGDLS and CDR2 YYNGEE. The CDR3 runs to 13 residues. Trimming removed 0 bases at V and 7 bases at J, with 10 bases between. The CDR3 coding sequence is TGTGCCAGCAGCGTAGGACAGGGAGGGACCCAGTACTTC. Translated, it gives CASSVGQGGTQYF.

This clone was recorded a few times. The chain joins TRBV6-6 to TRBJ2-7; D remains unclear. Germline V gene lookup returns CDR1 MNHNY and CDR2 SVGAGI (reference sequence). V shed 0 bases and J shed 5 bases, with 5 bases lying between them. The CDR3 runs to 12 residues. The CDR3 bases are TGTGCCAGCAGTTACTCGGCGGACGAGCAGTACTTC. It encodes CASSYSADEQYF.

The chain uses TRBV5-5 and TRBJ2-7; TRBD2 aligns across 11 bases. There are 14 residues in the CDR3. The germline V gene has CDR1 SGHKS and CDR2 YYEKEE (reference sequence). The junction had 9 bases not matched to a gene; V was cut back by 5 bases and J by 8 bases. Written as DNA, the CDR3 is TGTGCCAGCAGGTCCGGGACTAGCGGCACACAGCAGTACTTC. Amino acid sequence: CASRSGTSGTQQYF.

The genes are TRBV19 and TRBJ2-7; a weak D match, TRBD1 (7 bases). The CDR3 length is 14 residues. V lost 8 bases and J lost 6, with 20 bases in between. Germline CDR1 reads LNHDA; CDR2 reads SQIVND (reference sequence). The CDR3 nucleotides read TGTGCCAGTCGGGAGACAGGGTCAGTGGGCGAGCAGTACTTC. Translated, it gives CASRETGSVGEQYF.

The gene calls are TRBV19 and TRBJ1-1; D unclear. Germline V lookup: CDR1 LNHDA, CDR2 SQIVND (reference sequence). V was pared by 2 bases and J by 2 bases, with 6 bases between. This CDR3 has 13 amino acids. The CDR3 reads CASSIWENTEAFF. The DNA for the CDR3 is TGTGCCAGTAGTATATGGGAAAACACTGAAGCTTTCTTT.

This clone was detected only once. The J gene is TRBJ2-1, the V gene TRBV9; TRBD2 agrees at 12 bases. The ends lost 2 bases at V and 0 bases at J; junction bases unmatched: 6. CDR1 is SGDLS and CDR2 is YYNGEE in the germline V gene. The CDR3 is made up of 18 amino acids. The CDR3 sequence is CASSVGLAGPSSYNEQFF. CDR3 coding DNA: TGTGCCAGCAGCGTCGGACTAGCGGGGCCGAGCTCCTACAATGAGCAGTTCTTC.

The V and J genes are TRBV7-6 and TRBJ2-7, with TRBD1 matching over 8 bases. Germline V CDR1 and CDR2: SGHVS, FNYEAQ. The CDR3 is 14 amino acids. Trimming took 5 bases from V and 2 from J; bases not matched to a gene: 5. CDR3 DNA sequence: TGTGCCAGCAGCCTCCGGGACAGGCCCTACGAGCAGTACTTC. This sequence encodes CASSLRDRPYEQYF.

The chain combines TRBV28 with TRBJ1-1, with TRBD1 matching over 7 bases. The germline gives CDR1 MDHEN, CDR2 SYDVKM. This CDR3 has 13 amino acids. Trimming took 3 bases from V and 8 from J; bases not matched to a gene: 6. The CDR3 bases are TGTGCCAGCAGTTTTTTAAGGGGGCGGGAAGCTTTCTTT. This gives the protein CASSFLRGREAFF. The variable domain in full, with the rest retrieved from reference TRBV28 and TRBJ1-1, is DVKVTQSSRYLVKRTGEKVFLECVQDMDHENMFWYRQDPGLGLRLIYFSYDVKMKEKGDIPEGYSVSREKKERFSLILESASTNQTSMYLCASSFLRGREAFFGQGTRLTVV.

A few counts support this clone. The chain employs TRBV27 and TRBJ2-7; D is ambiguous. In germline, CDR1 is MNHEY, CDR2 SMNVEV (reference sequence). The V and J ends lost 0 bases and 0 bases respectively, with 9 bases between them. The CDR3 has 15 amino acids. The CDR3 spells CASSLSGLSSYEQYF. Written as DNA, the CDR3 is TGTGCCAGCAGTTTATCTGGGTTAAGCTCCTACGAGCAGTACTTC.

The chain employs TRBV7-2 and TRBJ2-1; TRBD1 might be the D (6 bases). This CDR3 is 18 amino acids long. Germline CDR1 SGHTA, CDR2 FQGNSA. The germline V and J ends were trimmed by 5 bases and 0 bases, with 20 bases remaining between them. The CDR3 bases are TGTGCCAGCAGCCAATGGGCGTTTCTAGGGGGCTCCTACAATGAGCAGTTCTTC. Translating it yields CASSQWAFLGGSYNEQFF.

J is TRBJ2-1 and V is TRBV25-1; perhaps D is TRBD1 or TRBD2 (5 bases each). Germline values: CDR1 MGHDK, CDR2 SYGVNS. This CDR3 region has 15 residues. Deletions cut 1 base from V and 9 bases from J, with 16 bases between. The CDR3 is CASSESVGLEAEQFF. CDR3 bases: TGTGCCAGCAGTGAATCGGTGGGGCTGGAGGCTGAGCAGTTCTTC. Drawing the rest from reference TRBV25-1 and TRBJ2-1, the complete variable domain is EADIYQTPRYLVIGTGKKITLECSQTMGHDKMYWYQQDPGMELHLIHYSYGVNSTEKGDLSSESTVSRIRTEHFPLTLESARPSHTSQYLCASSESVGLEAEQFFGPGTRLTVL.

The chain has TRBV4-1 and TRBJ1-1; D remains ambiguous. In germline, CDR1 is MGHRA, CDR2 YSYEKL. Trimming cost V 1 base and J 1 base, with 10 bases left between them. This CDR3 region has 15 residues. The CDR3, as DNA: TGCGCCAGCAGCCAAGTGCTAGGGAGGAACACTGAAGCTTTCTTT. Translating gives CASSQVLGRNTEAFF.

For the CDR3, the DNA is TGTGCCAGCAGCCAAGAGGTGGACGGGACTAGTTCCTACGAGCAGTACTTC. The encoded protein is CASSQEVDGTSSYEQYF. The gene calls are TRBV4-2 and TRBJ2-7; TRBD2 aligns across 8 bases. V shed 0 bases, J shed 1 base, and the junction held 8 bases outside the gene matches. CDR3 length equals 17 residues. Germline CDR1 and CDR2: LGHNA and YNFKEQ.